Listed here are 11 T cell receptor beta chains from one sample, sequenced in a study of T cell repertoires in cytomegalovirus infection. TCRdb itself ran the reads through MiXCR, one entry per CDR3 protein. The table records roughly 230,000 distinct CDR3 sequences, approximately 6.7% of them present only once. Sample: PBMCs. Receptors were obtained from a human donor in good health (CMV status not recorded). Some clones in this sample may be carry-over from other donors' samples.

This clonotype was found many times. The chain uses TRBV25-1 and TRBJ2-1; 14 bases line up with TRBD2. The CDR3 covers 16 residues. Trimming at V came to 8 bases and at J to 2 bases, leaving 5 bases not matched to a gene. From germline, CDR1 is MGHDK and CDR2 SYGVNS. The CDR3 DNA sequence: TGTGCCAGCGGGGGGACTAGCGGGGGAGCCTACAATGAGCAGTTCTTC. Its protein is CASGGTSGGAYNEQFF.

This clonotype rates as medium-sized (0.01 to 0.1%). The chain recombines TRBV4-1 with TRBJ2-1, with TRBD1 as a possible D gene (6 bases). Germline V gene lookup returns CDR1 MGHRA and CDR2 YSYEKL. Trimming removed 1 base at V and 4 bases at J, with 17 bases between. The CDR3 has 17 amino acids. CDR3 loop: CASSQVGAKPGYNEQFF. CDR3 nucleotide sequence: TGCGCCAGCAGCCAAGTGGGGGCAAAACCAGGGTACAATGAGCAGTTCTTC.

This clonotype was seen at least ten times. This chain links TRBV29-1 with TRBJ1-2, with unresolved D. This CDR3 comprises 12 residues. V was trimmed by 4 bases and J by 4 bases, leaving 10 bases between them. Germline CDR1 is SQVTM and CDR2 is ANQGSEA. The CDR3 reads CSVGDLGYGYTF. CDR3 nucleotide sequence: TGCAGCGTTGGCGACTTAGGCTATGGCTACACCTTC.

CDR3 loop: CASSPGQSTDTQYF. CDR3 coding DNA: TGCGCCAGCAGCCCGGGACAAAGCACAGATACGCAGTATTTT. The chain couples TRBV5-1 to TRBJ2-3, with D possibly being TRBD1 (6 bases). V shed 4 bases and J shed 0 bases, with 9 bases lying between them. Germline V gene data show CDR1 as SGHRS and CDR2 as YFSETQ. The CDR3 is 14 residues long.

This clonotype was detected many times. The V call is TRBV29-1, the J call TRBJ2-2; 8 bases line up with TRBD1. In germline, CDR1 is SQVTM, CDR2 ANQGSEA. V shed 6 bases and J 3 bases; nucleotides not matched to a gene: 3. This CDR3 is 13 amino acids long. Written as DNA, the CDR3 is TGCAGCGTCTCGACAGGGGACACCGGGGAGCTGTTTTTT. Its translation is CSVSTGDTGELFF.

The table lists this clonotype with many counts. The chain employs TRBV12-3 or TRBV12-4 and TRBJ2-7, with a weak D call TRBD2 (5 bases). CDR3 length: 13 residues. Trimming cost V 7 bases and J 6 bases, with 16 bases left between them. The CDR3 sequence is CASTLAPGSEQYF. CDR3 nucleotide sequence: TGTGCCAGCACCCTCGCGCCGGGGTCCGAGCAGTACTTC.

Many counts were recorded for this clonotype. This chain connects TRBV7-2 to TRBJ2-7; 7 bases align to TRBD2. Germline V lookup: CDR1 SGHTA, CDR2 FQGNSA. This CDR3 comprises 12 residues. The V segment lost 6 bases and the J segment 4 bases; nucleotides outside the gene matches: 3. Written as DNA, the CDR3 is TGTGCCAGCAGTGCGCGGGAGTACGAGCAGTACTTC. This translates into CASSAREYEQYF.

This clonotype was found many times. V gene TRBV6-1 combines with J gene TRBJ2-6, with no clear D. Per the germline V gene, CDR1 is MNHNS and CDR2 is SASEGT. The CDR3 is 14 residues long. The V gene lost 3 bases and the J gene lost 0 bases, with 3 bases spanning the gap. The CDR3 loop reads CASSDNSGANVLTF. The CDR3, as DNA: TGTGCCAGCAGTGACAACTCTGGGGCCAACGTCCTGACTTTC.

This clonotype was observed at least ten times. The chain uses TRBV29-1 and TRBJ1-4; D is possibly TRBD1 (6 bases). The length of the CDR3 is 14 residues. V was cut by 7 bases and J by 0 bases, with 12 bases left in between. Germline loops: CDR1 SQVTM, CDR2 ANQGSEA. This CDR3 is CSARRGATNEKLFF. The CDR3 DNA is TGCAGCGCGCGGAGGGGGGCAACTAATGAAAAACTGTTTTTT.

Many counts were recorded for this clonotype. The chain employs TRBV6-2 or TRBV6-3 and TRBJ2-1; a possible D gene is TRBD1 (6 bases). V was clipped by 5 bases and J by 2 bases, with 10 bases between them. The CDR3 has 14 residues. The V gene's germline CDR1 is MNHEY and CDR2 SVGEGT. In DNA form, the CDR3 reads TGTGCCAGCAGTCCCGGGACACCCTACAATGAGCAGTTCTTC. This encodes CASSPGTPYNEQFF.

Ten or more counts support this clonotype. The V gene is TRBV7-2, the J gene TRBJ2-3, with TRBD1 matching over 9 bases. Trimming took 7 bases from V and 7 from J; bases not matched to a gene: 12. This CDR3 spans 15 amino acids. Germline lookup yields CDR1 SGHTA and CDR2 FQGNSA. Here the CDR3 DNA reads TGTGCCAGCACCCTAGGGGACAGGGCGCAAAATACGCAGTATTTT. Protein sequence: CASTLGDRAQNTQYF.